These T cell receptor beta chains were read from a single sample in a study of PD-1 blockade in classical Hodgkin lymphoma. The protocol was immunoSEQ multiplex PCR, while the TCRdb copy is restricted to in-frame clones and leaves out a portion. Of tens of thousands of clones in the sample, approximately 74% were seen once. The sequences come from peripheral blood mononuclear cells (PBMCs), collected at baseline. Every receptor here comes from a human donor with classical Hodgkin lymphoma. CDR3s leave out the opening cysteine and the closing phenylalanine or tryptophan. The D gene is left open where the match is weak. Part of the rows lack a size; the others show once, few, many or a class for expanded clones.

length	size	V	J	D	CDR3
14	-	TRBV7-6	TRBJ2-2	TRBD1	ASNPPGQGNTGELF
16	-	TRBV6-1	TRBJ2-7	-	ASSEFGRRTVSSYEQY
14	-	TRBV7-2	TRBJ2-2	TRBD1	ASSPQGQGFSGELF
14	-	TRBV19	TRBJ2-1	-	ASSMSGTLITNEQF
15	-	TRBV7-3	TRBJ2-5	TRBD2	ASRPKGTSGREETQY
13	-	TRBV29-1	TRBJ2-3	TRBD2	SVALAGGRADTQY
10	-	TRBV6-7	TRBJ2-7	-	ASSLNGYEQY
12	-	TRBV6-5	TRBJ1-3	-	ASSNRAGGNTIY
12	once	TRBV7-2	TRBJ2-5	-	ASSFIAGSETQY
13	-	TRBV7-2	TRBJ1-5	TRBD1	ASSRTGYSNQPQH
9	once	TRBV6-5	TRBJ2-5	TRBD1	ASSDRDREY
16	-	TRBV5-4	TRBJ1-6	TRBD1	ASSPPGQGDVSNSPLH
10	-	TRBV6-4	TRBJ1-1	-	ASSDLEGQAF
13	-	TRBV29-1	TRBJ2-1	TRBD2	SVHGTSGGALEQF
9	-	TRBV6-1	TRBJ1-1	-	ASIGPTKAF
11	-	TRBV19	TRBJ2-7	-	ASSISPGYEQY
15	-	TRBV5-1	TRBJ2-2	TRBD2	ASSLAGLAGASGELF
14	-	TRBV5-6	TRBJ2-3	-	ASSYLGQPSTDTQY
12	-	TRBV28	TRBJ1-2	TRBD1	ASSTTGSLAGYT
14	-	TRBV7-2	TRBJ2-4	TRBD2	ASSLRRGGSQNIQY
13	-	TRBV10-2	TRBJ2-3	TRBD2	ASGRLATSTDTQY
11	-	TRBV12-5	TRBJ1-2	-	ASRRENDYGYT
13	-	TRBV27	TRBJ1-1	-	ASRTRTELNTEAF
10	few	TRBV11-2	TRBJ2-1	-	ASRLRDNEQF
11	-	TRBV10-2	TRBJ1-2	-	ASSDPGNYGYT
13	-	TRBV5-5	TRBJ1-4	-	ASSLGFATNEKLF
15	-	TRBV5-1	TRBJ2-5	-	ASSLADRGRFQETQY
11	-	TRBV18	TRBJ1-1	-	ASRPGRITEAF
13	-	TRBV27	TRBJ2-7	-	ASSLLPGGAYEQY
13	-	TRBV7-9	TRBJ2-5	TRBD2	ASSLLAGAQETQY
12	-	TRBV7-2	TRBJ2-5	TRBD2	ASSLAGGHGTQY
15	-	TRBV4-1	TRBJ2-1	TRBD1	ASSQPQGVSSYNEQF
13	once	TRBV11-2	TRBJ2-1	-	ASERLSGYYNEQF
12	-	TRBV28	TRBJ1-1	TRBD1	ASSPPDRGTEAF
13	-	TRBV6-6	TRBJ2-1	TRBD2	ASIPRGGGVREQF
14	-	TRBV7-7	TRBJ1-2	-	ASSLEMCRKTYGYT
12	-	TRBV7-2	TRBJ2-1	-	ASSLRGSYNEQF
12	-	TRBV25-1	TRBJ2-5	TRBD1	ASSNDRGWETQY
11	-	TRBV6-1	TRBJ1-1	-	ASSSTPNTEAF
11	few	TRBV28	TRBJ2-5	-	ASSFQGEETQY
13	-	TRBV4-1	TRBJ1-3	-	ASSQDTGTGNTIY
11	-	TRBV29-1	TRBJ1-1	TRBD1	SVRQGRDTEAF
15	-	TRBV7-4	TRBJ2-7	TRBD2	ASSSLTTGTSYHEQY
14	-	TRBV5-1	TRBJ2-1	-	ASSLDGSDSYNEQF
16	few	TRBV5-5	TRBJ2-6	-	ASSLLWEMRSGANVLT
12	-	TRBV10-3	TRBJ2-2	TRBD2	ASRLADNTGELF
12	-	TRBV28	TRBJ2-1	-	ASSLPGPQDEQF
12	medium-sized	TRBV2	TRBJ2-7	-	ASSELGFSYEQY
14	-	TRBV7-9	TRBJ2-1	TRBD2	ASSSTGTSGYNEQF
13	medium-sized	TRBV7-9	TRBJ2-7	TRBD1	ASSETDRGPLEQY
12	medium-sized	TRBV6-5	TRBJ2-3	-	ASSYGLLTDTQY
10	medium-sized	TRBV27	TRBJ2-7	-	ASFSSSYEQY
9	few	TRBV11-2	TRBJ2-5	-	ASSFSNAQY
7	-	TRBV29-1	TRBJ1-2	-	SVVSGYT
13	-	TRBV7-2	TRBJ2-2	-	ASSPQGGLDRELF
11	-	TRBV2	TRBJ1-5	TRBD1	ASSERQGRPQH